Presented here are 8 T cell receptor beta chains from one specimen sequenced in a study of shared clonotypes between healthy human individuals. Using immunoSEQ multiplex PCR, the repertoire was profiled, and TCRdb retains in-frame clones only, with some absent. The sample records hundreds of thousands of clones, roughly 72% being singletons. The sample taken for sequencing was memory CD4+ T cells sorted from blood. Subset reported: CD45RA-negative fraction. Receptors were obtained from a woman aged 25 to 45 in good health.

Here the CDR3 DNA reads TGTGCCAGTACAGGAGGGAATGAGCAGTTCTTC. Its protein product is CASTGGNEQFF. The rearrangement links TRBV2 to TRBJ2-1, with D possibly being TRBD2 (6 bases). CDR1 is SNHLY, CDR2 FYNNEI, per germline. The CDR3 runs 11 residues. Trimming cost V 9 bases and J 7 bases, with 10 bases left between them. The full variable domain, in which reference TRBV2 and TRBJ2-1 provide the parts outside the CDR3, is EPEVTQTPSHQVTQMGQEVILRCVPISNHLYFYWYRQILGQKVEFLVSFYNNEISEKSEIFDDQFSVERPDGSNFTLKIRSTKLEDSAMYFCASTGGNEQFFGPGTRLTVL.

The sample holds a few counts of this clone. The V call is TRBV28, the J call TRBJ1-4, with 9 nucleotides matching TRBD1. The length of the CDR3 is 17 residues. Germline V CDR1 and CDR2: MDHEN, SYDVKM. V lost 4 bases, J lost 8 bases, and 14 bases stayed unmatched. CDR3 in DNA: TGTGCCAGCAGTTCCTCCGGGACAGGGCTCGTGGGGGAAAAACTGTTTTTT. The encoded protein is CASSSSGTGLVGEKLFF.

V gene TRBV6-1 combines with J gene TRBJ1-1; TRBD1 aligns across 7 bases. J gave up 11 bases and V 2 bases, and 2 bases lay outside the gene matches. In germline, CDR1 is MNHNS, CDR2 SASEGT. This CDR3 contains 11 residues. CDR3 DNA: TGTGCCAGCAGTGAATGGGGACAGGCTTTCTTT. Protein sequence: CASSEWGQAFF.

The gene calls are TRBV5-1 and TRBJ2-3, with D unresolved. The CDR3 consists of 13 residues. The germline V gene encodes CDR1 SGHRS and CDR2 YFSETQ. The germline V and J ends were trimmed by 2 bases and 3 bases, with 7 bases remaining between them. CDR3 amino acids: CASSFPDTDTQYF. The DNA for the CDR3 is TGCGCCAGCAGCTTCCCAGATACAGATACGCAGTATTTT.

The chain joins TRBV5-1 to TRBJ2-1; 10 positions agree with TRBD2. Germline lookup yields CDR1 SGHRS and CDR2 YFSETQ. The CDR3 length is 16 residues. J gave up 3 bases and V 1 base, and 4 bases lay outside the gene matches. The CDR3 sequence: CASSLSSGSGYNEQFF. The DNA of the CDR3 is TGCGCCAGCAGCTTGTCTAGCGGGAGTGGCTACAATGAGCAGTTCTTC.

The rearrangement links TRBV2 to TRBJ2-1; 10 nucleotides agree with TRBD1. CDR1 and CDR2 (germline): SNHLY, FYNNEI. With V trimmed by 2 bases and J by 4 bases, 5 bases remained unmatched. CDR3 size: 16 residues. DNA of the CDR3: TGTGCCAGCAGTGAAATACAGGACAGGGGGTACAATGAGCAGTTCTTC. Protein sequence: CASSEIQDRGYNEQFF. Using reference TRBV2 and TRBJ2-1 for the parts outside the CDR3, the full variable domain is EPEVTQTPSHQVTQMGQEVILRCVPISNHLYFYWYRQILGQKVEFLVSFYNNEISEKSEIFDDQFSVERPDGSNFTLKIRSTKLEDSAMYFCASSEIQDRGYNEQFFGPGTRLTVL.

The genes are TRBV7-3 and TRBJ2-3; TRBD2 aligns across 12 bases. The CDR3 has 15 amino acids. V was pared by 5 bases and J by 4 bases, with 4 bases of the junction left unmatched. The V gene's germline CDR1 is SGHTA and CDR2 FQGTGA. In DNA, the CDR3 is TGTGCCAGCAGCCTAGCGGGAGGGCCCTCAGATACGCAGTATTTT. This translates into CASSLAGGPSDTQYF. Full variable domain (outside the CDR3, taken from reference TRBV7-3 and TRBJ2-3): GAGVSQTPSNKVTEKGKYVELRCDPISGHTALYWYRQSLGQGPEFLIYFQGTGAADDSGLPNDRFFAVRPEGSVSTLKIQRTERGDSAVYLCASSLAGGPSDTQYFGPGTRLTVL.

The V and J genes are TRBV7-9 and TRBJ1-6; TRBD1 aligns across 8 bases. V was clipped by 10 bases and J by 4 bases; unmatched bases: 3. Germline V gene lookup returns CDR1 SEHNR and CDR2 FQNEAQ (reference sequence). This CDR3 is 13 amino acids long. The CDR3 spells CAIDRGYNSPLHF. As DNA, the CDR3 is TGTGCCATCGACAGGGGTTATAATTCACCCCTCCACTTT.